This T cell receptor (beta chain) was found in a study of OX40 agonist ivuxolimab in advanced cancers. Study-wide background: Patients received ivuxolimab, an intravenous treatment, every 2 weeks at 0.01 to 10 mg/kg. Study results and limitations: Partial responders dosed at 0.1-3.0 mg/kg displayed clonal expansion ranking among the lowest. Dose levels from 0.1 to 3.0 mg/kg saw CD4+ and CD8+ blood T cells expand clonally by week 6. More expanded clones were seen, on average, in CD8+ T cells than in CD4+.

The table came from immunoSEQ multiplex PCR; TCRdb's copy has only in-frame clones and leaves some out. The sample holds more than 50,000 clones; 82% are singletons and the top ten take over 1.3%. V was cut by 11 bases and J by 1 base, with 17 bases left in between. CDR3 length equals 14 residues. Germline lookup yields CDR1 SNHLY and CDR2 FYNNEI. This clone has more than one count but fewer than ten. The antigen is unknown. The sequenced sample was CD4+ or CD8+ T cells sorted from blood, obtained in a trial of the OX40 agonist ivuxolimab. The rearrangement uses TRBV2 and TRBJ1-2; D possibly corresponds to TRBD1 (5 bases). The TCR comes from an adult with an advanced solid tumor such as melanoma, head and neck, liver or kidney cancer. CDR3 amino acids: CACRGVSNNYGYTF. The CDR3, as DNA: TGTGCCTGCCGGGGGGTCTCAAATAACTATGGCTACACCTTC.